This T cell receptor (beta chain) stems from a study of radiotherapy plus CTLA-4 blockade in lung cancer (dated by TCRdb to 2017 to 2018). Some background on the complete study: Among enrolled patients, approximately 17% had an objective response and 25% to 40% reached disease control.

Regarding this clone: Its antigen is still unknown. Base qualities are not provided; no much larger clone lies one nucleotide away.

Libraries were prepared through the immunoSEQ multiplex PCR assay. This is the immuneACCESS table as TCRdb keeps it, with only in-frame sequences that have V and J called. A part of the clones is gone; compared with another copy, unresolved V genes explain less than half, and the rest is unexplained. The sample table shows under 35,000 clones, and 60% to 80% are seen once. The ten largest clones capture approximately 4.5% of the sample. Summary of the overall study and its limitations: After treatment with radiotherapy and ipilimumab, TCR clones that originated in tumors expanded in peripheral blood. Early dynamic changes in blood T cell clones, together with increased serum interferon-beta after radiation, were reported as the strongest predictors of response.

In this study, focal radiation therapy paired with CTLA-4 blockade (ipilimumab) was tested in patients who had chemo-refractory metastatic non-small-cell lung cancer. The CDR3, from cysteine to phenylalanine, totals 14 residues. The read is trimmed to its CDR3 DNA, 42 bases read in frame from base 1. The germline V gene supplies CDR1 SGHTA and CDR2 FQGNSA. From V the trimming removes 5 bases and from J it removes 4 bases, while the gene matches leave 5 bases of the junction unaccounted for. Sequenced here: peripheral blood, sampled from a patient treated with radiotherapy plus ipilimumab. The origin of this receptor is a human donor with non-small cell lung cancer whose response to radiotherapy plus ipilimumab could not be evaluated. The chain was built from TRBV7-2 and TRBJ1-1; TRBD1 lines up with 9 middle nucleotides. CDR3 region: CASSPTGGITEAFF. The DNA sequence is TGTGCCAGCAGCCCGACAGGGGGAATCACTGAAGCTTTCTTT.